The text below deals with one TCR beta chain. This sample is drawn from a study of cytomegalovirus exposure and HLA in healthy donors. In the PCR, 60 Vbeta and 13 Jbeta primers were used. TCRdb's copy holds only in-frame clones and misses some; the assay was immunoSEQ multiplex PCR. This sample has approximately 120,000 clones, with approximately 75% found just once. Germline CDR1 reads MGHDK; CDR2 reads SYGVNS. This CDR3 is 15 amino acids long. V dropped 6 bases and J dropped 0 bases, with 9 bases sitting between them. Sample: PBMCs. The TCR was taken from a man younger than 40 in good health and CMV-seronegative. The chain is built from TRBV25-1 and TRBJ1-6, with TRBD1 as a possible D gene (5 bases). The CDR3 DNA follows: TGTGCCAGCAGAGGGGAAGTCTCCTATAATTCACCCCTCCACTTT. Residues: CASRGEVSYNSPLHF.